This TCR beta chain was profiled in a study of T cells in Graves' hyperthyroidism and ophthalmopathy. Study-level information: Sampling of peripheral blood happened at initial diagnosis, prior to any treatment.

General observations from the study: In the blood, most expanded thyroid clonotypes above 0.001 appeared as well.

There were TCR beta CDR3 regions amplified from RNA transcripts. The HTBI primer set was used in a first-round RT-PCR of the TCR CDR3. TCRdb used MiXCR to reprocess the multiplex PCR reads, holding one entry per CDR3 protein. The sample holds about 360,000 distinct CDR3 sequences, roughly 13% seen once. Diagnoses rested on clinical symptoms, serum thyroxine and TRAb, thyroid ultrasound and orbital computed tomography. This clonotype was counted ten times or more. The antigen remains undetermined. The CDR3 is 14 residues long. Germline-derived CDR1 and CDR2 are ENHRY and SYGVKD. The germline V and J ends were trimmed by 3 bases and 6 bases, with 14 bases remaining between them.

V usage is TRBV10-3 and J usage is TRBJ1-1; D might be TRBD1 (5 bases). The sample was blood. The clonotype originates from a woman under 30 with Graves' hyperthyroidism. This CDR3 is CAISDKGSNAEAFF. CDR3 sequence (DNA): TGTGCCATCAGTGACAAGGGGTCCAACGCTGAAGCTTTCTTT.